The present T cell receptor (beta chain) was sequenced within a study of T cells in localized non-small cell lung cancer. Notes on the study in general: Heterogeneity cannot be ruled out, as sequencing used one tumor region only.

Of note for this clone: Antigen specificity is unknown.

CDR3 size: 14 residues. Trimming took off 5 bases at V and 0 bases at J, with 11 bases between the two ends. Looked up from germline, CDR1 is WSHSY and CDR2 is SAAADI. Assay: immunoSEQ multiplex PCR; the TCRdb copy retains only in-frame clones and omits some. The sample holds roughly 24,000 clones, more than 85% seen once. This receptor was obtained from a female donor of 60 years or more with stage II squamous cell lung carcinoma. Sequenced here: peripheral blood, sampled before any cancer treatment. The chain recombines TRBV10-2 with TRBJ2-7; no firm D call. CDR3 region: CASSRAASSYEQYF. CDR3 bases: TGCGCCAGCAGTAGGGCCGCCAGCTCCTACGAGCAGTACTTC.